The 27 T cell receptor beta chains given below trace back to one sample, sequenced in a study of blood T cell repertoires in COVID-19. Produced via immunoSEQ multiplex PCR; TCRdb's table is partial and in-frame only. The table shows 250,000 to 300,000 clones, with around nine tenths occurring only once. Sequencing used peripheral blood. These TCRs come from a woman aged 25 to 39 with COVID-19, enrolled during active disease.

V usage is TRBV7-3 and J usage is TRBJ1-1; weak D call: TRBD1 (5 bases). Germline-derived CDR1 and CDR2 are SGHTA and FQGTGA. V was cut by 2 bases and J by 4 bases, with 11 bases left in between. The CDR3 consists of 14 residues. CDR3 loop: CASSLQGEGTEAFF. In DNA, the CDR3 is TGTGCCAGCAGCTTACAGGGCGAAGGCACTGAAGCTTTCTTT.

This sequence joins TRBV19 and TRBJ1-2; 8 bases match TRBD1. Germline V gene lookup returns CDR1 LNHDA and CDR2 SQIVND (reference sequence). CDR3 length equals 14 residues. V gave up 6 bases and J gave up 7 bases; unmatched junction bases: 10. The CDR3 DNA follows: TGTGCCAGTAGATGGGACAGGACTTTCGGTGGCTACACCTTC. It encodes CASRWDRTFGGYTF.

V gene TRBV19 combines with J gene TRBJ2-5; D remains ambiguous. Between the trimmed V and J ends, which lost 3 bases and 0 bases, there was a span of 5 bases. The length of the CDR3 is 13 residues. The V gene's germline CDR1 is LNHDA and CDR2 SQIVND (reference sequence). The CDR3 loop reads CASSINNQETQYF. The CDR3 DNA is TGTGCCAGTAGTATTAACAACCAAGAGACCCAGTACTTC.

This clone showed up just a few times. The chain uses TRBV4-1 and TRBJ1-4, with 8 bases fitting TRBD1. The V gene end was trimmed by 4 bases and the J gene end by 5 bases; junction bases not matched to a gene: 6. This CDR3 comprises 15 residues. Germline lookup yields CDR1 MGHRA and CDR2 YSYEKL. The CDR3 DNA follows: TGCGCCAGCAGCCTCGCCGGGACAGGCAATGAAAAACTGTTTTTT. Protein: CASSLAGTGNEKLFF.

V and J are TRBV4-1 and TRBJ2-1; D ambiguous. This CDR3 comprises 15 residues. Trimming stripped 1 base from V and 2 bases from J, with 9 bases between. Germline CDR1 reads MGHRA; CDR2 reads YSYEKL. CDR3 residues: CASSQVQVTYNEQFF. CDR3 bases: TGCGCCAGCAGCCAAGTCCAGGTCACCTACAATGAGCAGTTCTTC.

This chain connects TRBV2 to TRBJ2-7; D possibly corresponds to TRBD1 (5 bases). In germline, CDR1 is SNHLY, CDR2 FYNNEI. The CDR3 extends over 13 amino acids. V was clipped by 3 bases and J by 3 bases, with 9 bases between them. The CDR3 is CASSERQGYEQYF. The CDR3 coding sequence is TGTGCCAGCAGTGAGCGGCAGGGCTACGAGCAGTACTTC.

The sample holds one count of this clone. This chain links TRBV30 with TRBJ2-2; D might be TRBD2 (5 bases). CDR1 and CDR2 (germline): GTSNPN, SVGIG (reference sequence). V shed 3 bases and J shed 6 bases, with 17 bases lying between them. This CDR3 is built from 15 residues. In nucleotides, the CDR3 is TGTGCCTGGAGCATTAGACTGCAGAGGGCCGGGGAGCTGTTTTTT. Protein product: CAWSIRLQRAGELFF.

The rearrangement links TRBV18 to TRBJ1-2; 8 bases map to TRBD1. After removal of 2 bases from V and 3 bases from J, the junction contained 5 bases not matched to a gene. Germline V gives CDR1 KGHSH, CDR2 LQKENI. The length of the CDR3 is 15 residues. The CDR3 reads CASSPGTGLDYGYTF. Here the CDR3 DNA reads TGTGCCAGCTCACCAGGGACAGGTCTAGACTATGGCTACACCTTC.

In this sample, this clone turned up once. The chain couples TRBV2 to TRBJ1-1; TRBD1 matches 7 bases. The trim removed 5 bases at V and 7 bases at J, leaving 7 bases unmatched. The CDR3 has 13 residues. Germline CDR1 is SNHLY and CDR2 is FYNNEI. The CDR3 coding sequence is TGTGCCAGCAGTTTCAACAGGGGCCTTGAAGCTTTCTTT. Its translation is CASSFNRGLEAFF.

The chain employs TRBV3-1 (or the pseudogene TRBV3-2) and TRBJ2-1; D is unclear. V shed 4 bases and J shed 5 bases, with 9 bases lying between them. This CDR3 has 13 amino acids. Per the germline V gene, CDR1 is LGHDT and CDR2 is YNNKEL (reference sequence). For the CDR3, the DNA is TGTGCCAGCAGCCGGAGACTCAACAATGAGCAGTTCTTC. Translated, it gives CASSRRLNNEQFF.

This chain uses TRBV5-1 with TRBJ2-1; 11 bases are a match to TRBD2. The CDR3 runs 16 residues. Germline assignment: CDR1 SGHRS and CDR2 YFSETQ. Trimming removed 7 bases from V and 6 bases from J; junction bases left unmatched: 12. The CDR3 DNA reads TGCGCCAGCGCACTCACAACTAGCGGGAGTTTCAATGAGCAGTTCTTC. Encoded protein: CASALTTSGSFNEQFF.

The chain joins TRBV30 to TRBJ1-6, with D unclear. Germline CDR1 and CDR2: GTSNPN and SVGIG (reference sequence). Trimming shortened V by 2 bases and J by 5 bases, and 4 bases separated the two germline ends. The CDR3 covers 12 residues. The CDR3 here is CAWSTDNSPLHF. CDR3 nucleotides: TGTGCCTGGAGTACAGATAATTCACCCCTCCACTTT.

This chain connects TRBV20-1 to TRBJ1-2; no definite D call. CDR1 and CDR2 (germline): DFQATT, SNEGSKA (reference sequence). The CDR3 runs to 12 residues. V lost 3 bases and J lost 7, with 12 bases in between. The CDR3 DNA reads as TGCAGTGCTAGTACCCGGGCGGGTGGCTACACCTTC. It translates to CSASTRAGGYTF.

The V and J genes are TRBV14 and TRBJ2-1; 7 bases match TRBD2. The germline V gene encodes CDR1 SGHDN and CDR2 FVKESK. This CDR3 spans 13 amino acids. With 3 bases clipped from V and 4 bases from J, the junction kept 0 bases outside the gene matches. In nucleotides, the CDR3 is TGTGCCAGCAGCCAGGGGGGGTACAATGAGCAGTTCTTC. Amino acid sequence: CASSQGGYNEQFF.

This clone was seen more than once but under ten times. The V call is TRBV6-5, the J call TRBJ1-2, with D perhaps TRBD1 (5 bases). The ends were cut back, 7 bases at V and 4 bases at J, with 13 bases in the middle. This CDR3 is built from 13 residues. In germline, CDR1 is MNHEY, CDR2 SVGAGI. The CDR3 DNA reads TGTGCCAGCAACGGGGCGGGAGGCTATGGCTACACCTTC. Residues: CASNGAGGYGYTF.

This clone was observed a few times. The rearrangement uses TRBV3-1 (or the pseudogene TRBV3-2) and TRBJ2-7, with TRBD2 matching over 12 bases. The germline CDR1 and CDR2 sequences are LGHDT and YNNKEL (reference sequence). The length of the CDR3 is 15 residues. Germline trimming cut 4 bases from V and 4 bases from J; bases unmatched to any gene: 5. The CDR3 bases are TGTGCCAGCAGCCCGCGGACTAGCGGGGTGTACGAGCAGTACTTC. Its protein product is CASSPRTSGVYEQYF.

This rearrangement joins TRBV27 to TRBJ2-1, with 10 positions matching TRBD2. Germline-derived CDR1 and CDR2 are MNHEY and SMNVEV (reference sequence). V was pared by 3 bases and J by 7 bases, with 3 bases of the junction left unmatched. CDR3 length equals 14 residues. The CDR3 nucleotides are TGTGCCAGCAGTTTGTCTAGCGGGAGAAATGAGCAGTTCTTC. Translating gives CASSLSSGRNEQFF.

This clone has only one observation. The V gene is TRBV6-5, the J gene TRBJ2-7; maybe TRBD1 (6 bases). The length of the CDR3 is 13 residues. CDR1 and CDR2 (germline): MNHEY, SVGAGI. Trimming cost V 6 bases and J 5 bases, with 14 bases left between them. This chain's CDR3 is CASSVEQGNEQYF. The CDR3 region has the DNA TGTGCCAGCAGCGTAGAACAGGGAAACGAGCAGTACTTC.

Notes on this clone: Different DNA sequences within this sample yield the same CDR3. V gene TRBV2 combines with J gene TRBJ1-5, with 7 bases aligning to TRBD1. The CDR3 totals 13 residues. Looked up from germline, CDR1 is SNHLY and CDR2 is FYNNEI. V was pared by 6 bases and J by 2 bases, with 1 base of the junction left unmatched. The CDR3 region has the DNA TGTGCCAGCAGAGGACAGGGCAATCAGCCCCAGCATTTT. This gives the protein CASRGQGNQPQHF. The full variable domain, its missing parts supplied by reference TRBV2 and TRBJ1-5, is EPEVTQTPSHQVTQMGQEVILRCVPISNHLYFYWYRQILGQKVEFLVSFYNNEISEKSEIFDDQFSVERPDGSNFTLKIRSTKLEDSAMYFCASRGQGNQPQHFGDGTRLSIL.

This chain joins TRBV10-1 and TRBJ1-1; D is undetermined. Deletions cut 3 bases from V and 1 base from J, with 15 bases between. There are 16 residues in the CDR3. Germline CDR1 is WNHNN and CDR2 is SYGVQD (reference sequence). The DNA of the CDR3 is TGCGCCAGCAGTGAAGTGGGGAGAGGAGGGAACACTGAAGCTTTCTTT. This encodes CASSEVGRGGNTEAFF.

In its sample, this clone was seen a few times. The chain links TRBV10-3 to TRBJ1-1; D is unresolved. Trimming left V 8 bases short and J 4 bases short, with 14 bases between. CDR3 size: 13 residues. Germline V gene lookup returns CDR1 ENHRY and CDR2 SYGVKD. CDR3: CAIAPGLSTEAFF. CDR3 in DNA: TGTGCCATCGCCCCGGGGTTAAGCACTGAAGCTTTCTTT.

Only one count was recorded for this clone. The chain combines TRBV5-1 with TRBJ2-5, with D unclear. Looked up from germline, CDR1 is SGHRS and CDR2 is YFSETQ. The CDR3 is 14 residues long. Trimming stripped 3 bases from V and 2 bases from J, with 11 bases between. The CDR3 DNA sequence: TGCGCCAGCAGCTCCAGGTTCCCACAAGAGACCCAGTACTTC. It is translated as CASSSRFPQETQYF.

V is TRBV2 and J is TRBJ2-5; a possible D gene is TRBD2 (5 bases). CDR1 is SNHLY and CDR2 is FYNNEI in the germline V gene. The CDR3 is 13 residues long. V was shortened by 6 bases and J by 4 bases, with 12 bases between the two germline ends. CDR3 coding DNA: TGTGCCAGCAGGCCCGGGATCGCAGAGACCCAGTACTTC. Amino acids: CASRPGIAETQYF.

The chain employs TRBV6-5 and TRBJ2-7, with TRBD1 matching 7 bases. Germline-derived CDR1 and CDR2 are MNHEY and SVGAGI. The CDR3 is 11 amino acids. J lost 4 bases, V lost 7 bases, and 1 base had no gene match. CDR3 DNA: TGTGCCAGCAAGGGGGCTTACGAGCAGTACTTC. Its translation: CASKGAYEQYF.

V usage is TRBV11-2 and J usage is TRBJ1-2; 9 nucleotides agree with TRBD1. There are 14 residues in the CDR3. V shed 3 bases and J 6 bases; nucleotides not matched to a gene: 5. Germline V gene lookup returns CDR1 SGHAT and CDR2 FQNNGV. CDR3 in amino acids: CASSFGQGMDGYTF. In nucleotides, the CDR3 is TGTGCCAGCAGCTTCGGACAGGGGATGGATGGCTACACCTTC. Full variable domain (outside the CDR3, taken from reference TRBV11-2 and TRBJ1-2): EAGVAQSPRYKIIEKRQSVAFWCNPISGHATLYWYQQILGQGPKLLIQFQNNGVVDDSQLPKDRFSAERLKGVDSTLKIQPAKLEDSAVYLCASSFGQGMDGYTFGSGTRLTVV.

Written as DNA, the CDR3 is TGTGCCAGCAGAGCCCAGCGGGCAGATACGCAGTATTTT. It encodes CASRAQRADTQYF. V and J are TRBV2 and TRBJ2-3; TRBD2 is a possible D gene (6 bases). CDR1 and CDR2 from the germline V gene are SNHLY and FYNNEI. The V gene lost 6 bases and the J gene lost 4 bases, with 11 bases spanning the gap. CDR3 size: 13 residues.

Regarding this clone: The sample contains more than one DNA sequence encoding this CDR3. The V call is TRBV6-6, the J call TRBJ2-3; 10 nucleotides match TRBD1. The CDR3 runs 15 residues. CDR1 is MNHNY, CDR2 SVGAGI, per germline (reference sequence). Trimming took 5 bases from V and 3 from J; bases not matched to a gene: 5. This chain's CDR3 is CASSPRDRGTDTQYF. The CDR3 DNA is TGTGCCAGCAGTCCCCGGGACAGGGGAACAGATACGCAGTATTTT.